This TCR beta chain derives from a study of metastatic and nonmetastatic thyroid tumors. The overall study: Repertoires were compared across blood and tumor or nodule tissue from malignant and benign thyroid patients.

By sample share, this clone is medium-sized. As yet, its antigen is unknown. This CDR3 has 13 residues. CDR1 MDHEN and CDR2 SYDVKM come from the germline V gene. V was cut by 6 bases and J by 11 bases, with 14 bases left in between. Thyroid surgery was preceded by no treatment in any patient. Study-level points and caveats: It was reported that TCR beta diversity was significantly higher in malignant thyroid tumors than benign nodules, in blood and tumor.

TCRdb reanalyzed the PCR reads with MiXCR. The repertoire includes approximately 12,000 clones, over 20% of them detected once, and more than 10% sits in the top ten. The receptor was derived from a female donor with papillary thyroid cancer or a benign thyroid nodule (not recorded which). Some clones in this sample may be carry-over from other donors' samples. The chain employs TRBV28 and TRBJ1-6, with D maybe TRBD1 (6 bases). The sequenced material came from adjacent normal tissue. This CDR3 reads CASRPSGVAPLHF. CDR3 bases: TGTGCCAGCAGGCCCTCAGGGGTGGCACCCCTCCACTTT. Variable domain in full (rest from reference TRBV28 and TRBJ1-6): DVKVTQSSRYLVKRTGEKVFLECVQDMDHENMFWYRQDPGLGLRLIYFSYDVKMKEKGDIPEGYSVSREKKERFSLILESASTNQTSMYLCASRPSGVAPLHFGNGTRLTVT.